This T cell receptor beta chain was documented in a study of blood T cells in healthy people across ages. Study-wide points: Naive T cell percentage and TCR beta diversity correlated strongly. Conclusively comparing naive with antigen-experienced cells was impossible with unsorted PBMCs.

CDR3 length: 17 residues. J gave up 8 bases and V 3 bases, and 14 bases lay outside the gene matches. Alongside a J-beta primer mix, a sample-barcoded 5' primer served in a second PCR lasting roughly 7 to 12 cycles. Every molecule of cDNA carried a tag from a template-switch adaptor with 12 random nucleotides. TCRdb re-derived calls from the 5' RACE reads in MiXCR, one entry per CDR3 protein. Of about a million distinct CDR3 sequences in the sample, just over 50% are singletons; the top ten hold around a fifth. With regard to this clonotype: Its cognate antigen is unknown.

The receptor comes from a woman aged 55-70 years in good health. The sequencing sample was made of blood. The rearrangement joins TRBV12-3 or TRBV12-4 to TRBJ2-1, with 9 bases matching TRBD1. The CDR3 loop reads CASSFRPTGTGFHEQFF. The CDR3 nucleotides are TGTGCCAGCAGTTTCCGTCCCACCGGGACAGGGTTCCATGAGCAGTTCTTC.